This entry features one T cell receptor (beta chain) sequence. Antigen unknown. The trim removed 0 bases at V and 10 bases at J, leaving 7 bases unmatched. The CDR3 sequence is 16 residues long. Germline V CDR1 and CDR2: PRHDT, FYEKMQ (reference sequence). The sample is drawn from a study of T cell responses to AZD1222 COVID-19 vaccine. Study as a whole: Samples with a second dose at about 4 or about 12 weeks were pooled together.

Only in-frame clones appear in the TCRdb table, and some are missing; sequencing was by immunoSEQ multiplex PCR. The table records 65,000 to 100,000 clones, 65% to 85% of them present only once. Whole-study findings and limits: Clonal diversity was possibly underestimated; the donors were predominantly white British and more often female. Repertoires were obtained solely post-peak T cell response.

The chain couples TRBV13 to TRBJ2-3; TRBD2 aligns across 13 bases. This receptor was taken from an adult in good health. The source material was peripheral blood, sampled on day 0 of AZD1222 vaccination. The CDR3 sequence is CASSLGTSGGAGSQYF. CDR3 nucleotide sequence: TGTGCCAGCAGCTTAGGAACTAGCGGGGGGGCCGGATCGCAGTATTTT. The full variable domain, with the rest looked up from reference TRBV13 and TRBJ2-3, is AAGVIQSPRHLIKEKRETATLKCYPIPRHDTVYWYQQGPGQDPQFLISFYEKMQSDKGSIPDRFSAQQFSDYHSELNMSSLELGDSALYFCASSLGTSGGAGSQYFGPGTRLTVL.